The entry below gives a single TCR beta chain sequence along with its context. The CDR3 extends over 16 amino acids. J lost 7 bases, V lost 2 bases, and 10 bases had no gene match. The germline gives CDR1 PRHDT, CDR2 FYEKMQ (reference sequence). The assay was immunoSEQ multiplex PCR, and TCRdb's table has in-frame clones only and misses some. The sample contains roughly 410,000 clones, approximately 83% of which appear only once. Treatment noted: 15 to 20 received Ad26.COV2.S at low or high dose, single or two shots; roughly five received placebo; per-sample allocation not given. Samples were taken on day 63 after the first vaccine or placebo injection. The data were taken from a study of Ad26.COV2.S vaccination and SARS-CoV-2 variants. As for the study in general: The vaccine Ad26.COV2.S was put into the muscle once, or twice with 56 days between.

This chain joins TRBV13 and TRBJ2-1, with 8 bases fitting TRBD2. This TCR was sampled from a person aged 18-60 years who received the Ad26.COV2.S COVID-19 vaccine or a placebo. Sequenced here: peripheral blood, sampled in a trial of Ad26.COV2.S vaccine versus placebo. The CDR3 bases are TGTGCCAGCAGCTTAAGTCGGGAGGGCCTGATGAATGAGCAGTTCTTC. Its translation is CASSLSREGLMNEQFF.